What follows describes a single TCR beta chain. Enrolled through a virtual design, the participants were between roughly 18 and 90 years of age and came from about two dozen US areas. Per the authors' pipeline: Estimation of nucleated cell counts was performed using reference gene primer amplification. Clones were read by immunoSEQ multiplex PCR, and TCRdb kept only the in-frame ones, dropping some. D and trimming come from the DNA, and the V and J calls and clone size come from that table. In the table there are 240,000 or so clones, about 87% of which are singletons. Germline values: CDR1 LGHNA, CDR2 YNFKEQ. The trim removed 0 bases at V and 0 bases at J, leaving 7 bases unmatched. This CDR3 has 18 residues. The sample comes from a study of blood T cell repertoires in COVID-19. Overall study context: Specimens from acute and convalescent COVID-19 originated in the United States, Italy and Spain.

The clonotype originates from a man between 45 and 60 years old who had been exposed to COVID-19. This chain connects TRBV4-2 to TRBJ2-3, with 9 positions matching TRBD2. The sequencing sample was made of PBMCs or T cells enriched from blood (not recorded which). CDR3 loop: CASSQDGDSGRSTDTQYF. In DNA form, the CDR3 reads TGTGCCAGCAGCCAAGATGGGGATAGCGGGAGAAGCACAGATACGCAGTATTTT.